This TCR beta chain was recovered during a study of Ad26.COV2.S vaccination and SARS-CoV-2 variants. The treatment: 19 received Ad26.COV2.S at low or high dose, single or two shots; about 5 received placebo; per-sample allocation not given. All samples were drawn on day 63, counting from the first vaccine or placebo injection. Produced via immunoSEQ multiplex PCR; TCRdb's table is partial and in-frame only. The data contain around 300,000 clones, approximately 87% of them singletons. The material was peripheral blood, obtained in a trial of Ad26.COV2.S vaccine versus placebo. This receptor was taken from a person aged 18-60 years who received the Ad26.COV2.S COVID-19 vaccine or a placebo.

CDR3 protein: CASSLEVGTSYNEQFF. The DNA of the CDR3 is TGTGCCAGCAGCTTGGAGGTGGGAACCTCCTACAATGAGCAGTTCTTC. The rearrangement joins TRBV5-8 to TRBJ2-1; D not resolved. This CDR3 has 16 amino acids. Looked up from germline, CDR1 is SGHTS and CDR2 is YDEGEE. V lost 0 bases, J lost 0 bases, and 10 bases lay in between.